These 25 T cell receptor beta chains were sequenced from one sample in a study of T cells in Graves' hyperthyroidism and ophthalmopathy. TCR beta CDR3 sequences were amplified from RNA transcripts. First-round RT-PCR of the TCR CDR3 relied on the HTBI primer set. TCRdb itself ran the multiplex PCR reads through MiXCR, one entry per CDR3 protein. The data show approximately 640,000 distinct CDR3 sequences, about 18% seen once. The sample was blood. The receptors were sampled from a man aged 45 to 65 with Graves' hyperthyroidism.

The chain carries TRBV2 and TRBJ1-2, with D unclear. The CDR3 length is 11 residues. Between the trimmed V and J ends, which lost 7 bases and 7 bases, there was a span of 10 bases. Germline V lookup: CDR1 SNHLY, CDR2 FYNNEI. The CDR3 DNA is TGTGCCAGCACCGGGGAAAGTGGCTACACCTTC. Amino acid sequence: CASTGESGYTF.

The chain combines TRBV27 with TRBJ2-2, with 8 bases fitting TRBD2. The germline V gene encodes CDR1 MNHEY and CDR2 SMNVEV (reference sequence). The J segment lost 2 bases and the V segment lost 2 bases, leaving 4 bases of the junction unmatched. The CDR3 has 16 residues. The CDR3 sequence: CASSLRSGTNTGELFF. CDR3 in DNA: TGTGCCAGCAGTTTACGTAGCGGGACTAACACCGGGGAGCTGTTTTTT.

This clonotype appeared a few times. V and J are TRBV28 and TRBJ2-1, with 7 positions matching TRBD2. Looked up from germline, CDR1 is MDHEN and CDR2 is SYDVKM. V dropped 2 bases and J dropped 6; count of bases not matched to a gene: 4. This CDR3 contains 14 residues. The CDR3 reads CASSLTSVPNEQFF. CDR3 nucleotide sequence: TGTGCCAGCAGTTTAACTAGCGTACCCAATGAGCAGTTCTTC.

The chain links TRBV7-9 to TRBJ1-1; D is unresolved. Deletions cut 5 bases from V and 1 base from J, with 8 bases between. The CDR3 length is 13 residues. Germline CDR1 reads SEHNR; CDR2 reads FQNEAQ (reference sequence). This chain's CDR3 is CASSPVSNTEAFF. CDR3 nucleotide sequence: TGTGCCAGCAGCCCGGTATCGAACACTGAAGCTTTCTTT.

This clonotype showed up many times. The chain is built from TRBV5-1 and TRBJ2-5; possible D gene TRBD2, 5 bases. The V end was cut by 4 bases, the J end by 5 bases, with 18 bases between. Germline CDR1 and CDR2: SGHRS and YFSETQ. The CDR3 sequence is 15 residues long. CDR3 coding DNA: TGCGCCAGCAGCCTGTCTGGGGAGAGCTGGGAGACCCAGTACTTC. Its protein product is CASSLSGESWETQYF. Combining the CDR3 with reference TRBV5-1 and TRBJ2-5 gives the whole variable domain KAGVTQTPRYLIKTRGQQVTLSCSPISGHRSVSWYQQTPGQGLQFLFEYFSETQRNKGNFPGRFSGRQFSNSRSEMNVSTLELGDSALYLCASSLSGESWETQYFGPGTRLLVL.

Here the CDR3 DNA reads TGCAGTGCTAGACAGGGTACGAACACCGGGGAGCTGTTTTTT. Protein product: CSARQGTNTGELFF. V gene TRBV20-1 combines with J gene TRBJ2-2; the D gene is possibly TRBD1 (5 bases). This CDR3 is built from 14 residues. The germline V and J ends were trimmed by 2 bases and 0 bases, with 7 bases remaining between them. Germline V lookup: CDR1 DFQATT, CDR2 SNEGSKA (reference sequence).

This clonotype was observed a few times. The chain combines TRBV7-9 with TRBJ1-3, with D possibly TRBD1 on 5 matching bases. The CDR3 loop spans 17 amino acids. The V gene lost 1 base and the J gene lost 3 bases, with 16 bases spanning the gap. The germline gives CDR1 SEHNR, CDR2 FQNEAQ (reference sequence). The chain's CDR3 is CASSLDGASGDGNTIYF. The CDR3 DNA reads TGTGCCAGCAGCTTAGACGGGGCCTCCGGGGATGGAAACACCATATATTTT. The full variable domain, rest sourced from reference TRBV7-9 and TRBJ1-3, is DTGVSQNPRHKITKRGQNVTFRCDPISEHNRLYWYRQTLGQGPEFLTYFQNEAQLEKSRLLSDRFSAERPKGSFSTLEIQRTEQGDSAMYLCASSLDGASGDGNTIYFGEGSWLTVV.

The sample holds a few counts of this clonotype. The CDR3 loop reads CSASRTGGAGEQYF. CDR3 coding DNA: TGCAGTGCTAGTAGGACGGGAGGTGCGGGCGAGCAGTACTTC. V usage is TRBV20-1 and J usage is TRBJ2-7; 7 nucleotides match TRBD2. CDR1 is DFQATT and CDR2 is SNEGSKA in the germline V gene (reference sequence). This CDR3 contains 14 residues. The V gene end was trimmed by 3 bases and the J gene end by 6 bases; junction bases not matched to a gene: 11.

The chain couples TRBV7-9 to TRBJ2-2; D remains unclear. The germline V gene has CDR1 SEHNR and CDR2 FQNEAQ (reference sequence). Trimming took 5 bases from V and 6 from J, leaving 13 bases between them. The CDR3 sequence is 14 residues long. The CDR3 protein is CASSLRQGSGELFF. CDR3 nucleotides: TGTGCCAGCAGCCTACGACAAGGGTCCGGGGAGCTGTTTTTT.

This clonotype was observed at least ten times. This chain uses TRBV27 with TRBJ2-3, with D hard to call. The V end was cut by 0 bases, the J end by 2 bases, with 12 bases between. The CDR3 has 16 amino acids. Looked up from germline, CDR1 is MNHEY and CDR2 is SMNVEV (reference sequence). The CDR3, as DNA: TGTGCCAGCAGTTTATCGAGTGGGCCACCCACAGATACGCAGTATTTT. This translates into CASSLSSGPPTDTQYF.

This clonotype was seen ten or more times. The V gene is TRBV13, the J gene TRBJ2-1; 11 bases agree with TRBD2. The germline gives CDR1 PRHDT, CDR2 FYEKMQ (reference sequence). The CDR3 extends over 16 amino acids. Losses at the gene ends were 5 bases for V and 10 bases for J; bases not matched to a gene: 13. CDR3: CASSALAGVSTGEQFF. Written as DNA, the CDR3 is TGTGCCAGCAGCGCACTAGCGGGAGTCTCAACGGGGGAGCAGTTCTTC.

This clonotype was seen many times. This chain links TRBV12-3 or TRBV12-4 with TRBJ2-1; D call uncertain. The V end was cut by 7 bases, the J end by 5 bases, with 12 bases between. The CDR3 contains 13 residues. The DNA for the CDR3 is TGTGCCAGCACTCCTCGGAACGACAATGAGCAGTTCTTC. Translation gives CASTPRNDNEQFF.

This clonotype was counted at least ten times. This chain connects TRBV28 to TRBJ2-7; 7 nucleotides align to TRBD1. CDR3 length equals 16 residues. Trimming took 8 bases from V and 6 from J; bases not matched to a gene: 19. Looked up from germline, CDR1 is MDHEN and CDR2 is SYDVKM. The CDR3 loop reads CASPPLDQQGLGEQYF. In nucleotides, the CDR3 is TGTGCCAGCCCCCCGCTCGATCAACAGGGGTTAGGCGAGCAGTACTTC. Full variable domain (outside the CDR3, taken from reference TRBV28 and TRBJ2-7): DVKVTQSSRYLVKRTGEKVFLECVQDMDHENMFWYRQDPGLGLRLIYFSYDVKMKEKGDIPEGYSVSREKKERFSLILESASTNQTSMYLCASPPLDQQGLGEQYFGPGTRLTVT.

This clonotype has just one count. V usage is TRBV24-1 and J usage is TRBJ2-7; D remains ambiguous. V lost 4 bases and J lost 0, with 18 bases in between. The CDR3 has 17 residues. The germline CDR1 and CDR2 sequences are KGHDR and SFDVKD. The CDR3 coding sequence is TGTGCCACCAGTGAGCCGTCCAGGATCCCAAGCTCCTACGAGCAGTACTTC. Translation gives CATSEPSRIPSSYEQYF.

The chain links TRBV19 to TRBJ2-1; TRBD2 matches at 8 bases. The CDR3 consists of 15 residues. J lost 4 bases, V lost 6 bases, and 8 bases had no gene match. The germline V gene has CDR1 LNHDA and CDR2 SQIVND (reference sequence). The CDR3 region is CASSPFEREYNEQFF. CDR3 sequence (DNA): TGTGCCAGTAGCCCTTTTGAGCGGGAGTACAATGAGCAGTTCTTC. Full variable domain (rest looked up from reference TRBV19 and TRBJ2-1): DGGITQSPKYLFRKEGQNVTLSCEQNLNHDAMYWYRQDPGQGLRLIYYSQIVNDFQKGDIAEGYSVSREKKESFPLTVTSAQKNPTAFYLCASSPFEREYNEQFFGPGTRLTVL.

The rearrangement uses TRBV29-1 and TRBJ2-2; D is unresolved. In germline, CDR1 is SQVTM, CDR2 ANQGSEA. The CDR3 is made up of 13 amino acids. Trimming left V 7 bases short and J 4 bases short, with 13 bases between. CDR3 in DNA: TGCAGCGCCCGACATAGCAGCACCGGGGAGCTGTTTTTT. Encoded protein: CSARHSSTGELFF.

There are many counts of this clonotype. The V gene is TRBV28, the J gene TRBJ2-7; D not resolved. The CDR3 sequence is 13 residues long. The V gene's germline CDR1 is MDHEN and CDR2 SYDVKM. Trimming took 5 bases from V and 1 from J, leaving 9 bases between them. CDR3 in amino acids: CASSTTGSYEQYF. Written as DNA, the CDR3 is TGTGCCAGCAGTACGACGGGTTCCTACGAGCAGTACTTC.

The CDR3: CASSTAAVARKAFF. Here the CDR3 DNA reads TGTGCCAGCAGTACTGCCGCCGTGGCGCGAAAAGCTTTCTTT. This chain uses TRBV28 with TRBJ1-1; D is ambiguous. Deletions cut 5 bases from V and 9 bases from J, with 19 bases between. Germline CDR1 is MDHEN and CDR2 is SYDVKM. This CDR3 is 14 amino acids long.

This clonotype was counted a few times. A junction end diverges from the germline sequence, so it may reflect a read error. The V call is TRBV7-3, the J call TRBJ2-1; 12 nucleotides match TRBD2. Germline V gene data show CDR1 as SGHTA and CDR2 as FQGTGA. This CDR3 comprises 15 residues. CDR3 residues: CASSVTSGRSDEQFF. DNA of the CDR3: TGTGCCAGCAGCGTAACTAGCGGGAGGTCGGATGAGCAGTTCTTC.

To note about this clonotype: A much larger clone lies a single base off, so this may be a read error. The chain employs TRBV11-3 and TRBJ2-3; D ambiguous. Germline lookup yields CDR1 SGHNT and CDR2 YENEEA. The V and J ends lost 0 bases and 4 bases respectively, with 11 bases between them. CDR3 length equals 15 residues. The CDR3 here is CASSLENGLADTQYF. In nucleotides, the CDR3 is TGTGCCAGCAGCTTAGAGAACGGATTGGCAGATACGCAGTATTTT.

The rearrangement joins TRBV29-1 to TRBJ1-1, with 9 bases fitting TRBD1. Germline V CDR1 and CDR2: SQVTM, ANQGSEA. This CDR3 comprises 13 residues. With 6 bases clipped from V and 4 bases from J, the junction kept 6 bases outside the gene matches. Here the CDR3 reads CSVNTGGGTEAFF. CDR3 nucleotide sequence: TGCAGCGTAAATACAGGGGGCGGCACTGAAGCTTTCTTT.

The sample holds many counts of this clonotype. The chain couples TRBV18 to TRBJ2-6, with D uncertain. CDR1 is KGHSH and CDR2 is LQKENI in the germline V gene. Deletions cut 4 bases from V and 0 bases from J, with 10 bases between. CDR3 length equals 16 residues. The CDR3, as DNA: TGTGCCAGCTCACAGAGTGAGAGCTCTGGGGCCAACGTCCTGACTTTC. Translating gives CASSQSESSGANVLTF.

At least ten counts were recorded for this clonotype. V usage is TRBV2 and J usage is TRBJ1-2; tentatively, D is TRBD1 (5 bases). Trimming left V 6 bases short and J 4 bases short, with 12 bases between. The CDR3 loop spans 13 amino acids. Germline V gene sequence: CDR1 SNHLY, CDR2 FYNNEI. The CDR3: CASSPAGRYGYTF. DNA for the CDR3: TGTGCCAGCAGCCCCGCAGGGCGCTATGGCTACACCTTC.

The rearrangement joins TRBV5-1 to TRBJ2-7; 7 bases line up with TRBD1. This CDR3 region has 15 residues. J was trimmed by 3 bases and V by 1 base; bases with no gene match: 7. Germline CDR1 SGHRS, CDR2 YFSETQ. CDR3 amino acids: CASSLIVTGNYEQYF. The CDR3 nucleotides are TGCGCCAGCAGCTTGATTGTGACAGGGAACTACGAGCAGTACTTC.

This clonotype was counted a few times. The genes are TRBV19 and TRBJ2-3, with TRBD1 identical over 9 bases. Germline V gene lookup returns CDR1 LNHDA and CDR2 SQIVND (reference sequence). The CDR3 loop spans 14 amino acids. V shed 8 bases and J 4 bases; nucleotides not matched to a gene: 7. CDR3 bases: TGTGCCAGTGCACAGGGACAGGGTGCAGATACGCAGTATTTT. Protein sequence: CASAQGQGADTQYF.